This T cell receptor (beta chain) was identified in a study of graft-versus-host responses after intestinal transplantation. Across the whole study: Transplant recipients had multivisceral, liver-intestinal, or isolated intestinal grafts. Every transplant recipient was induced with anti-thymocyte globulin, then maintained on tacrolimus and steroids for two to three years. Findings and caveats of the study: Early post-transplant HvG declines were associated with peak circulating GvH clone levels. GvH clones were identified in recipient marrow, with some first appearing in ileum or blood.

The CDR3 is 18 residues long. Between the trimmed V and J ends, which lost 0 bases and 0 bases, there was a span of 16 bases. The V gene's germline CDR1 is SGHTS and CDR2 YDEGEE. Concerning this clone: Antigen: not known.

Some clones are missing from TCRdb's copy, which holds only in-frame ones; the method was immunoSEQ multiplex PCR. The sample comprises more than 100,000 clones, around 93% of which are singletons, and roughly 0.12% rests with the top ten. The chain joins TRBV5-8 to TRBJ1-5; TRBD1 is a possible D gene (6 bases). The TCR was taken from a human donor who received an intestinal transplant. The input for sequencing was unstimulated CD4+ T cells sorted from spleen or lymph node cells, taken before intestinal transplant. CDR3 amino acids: CASSLERGRGLSNQPQHF. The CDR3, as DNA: TGTGCCAGCAGCTTGGAGAGGGGCAGGGGACTTAGCAATCAGCCCCAGCATTTT.